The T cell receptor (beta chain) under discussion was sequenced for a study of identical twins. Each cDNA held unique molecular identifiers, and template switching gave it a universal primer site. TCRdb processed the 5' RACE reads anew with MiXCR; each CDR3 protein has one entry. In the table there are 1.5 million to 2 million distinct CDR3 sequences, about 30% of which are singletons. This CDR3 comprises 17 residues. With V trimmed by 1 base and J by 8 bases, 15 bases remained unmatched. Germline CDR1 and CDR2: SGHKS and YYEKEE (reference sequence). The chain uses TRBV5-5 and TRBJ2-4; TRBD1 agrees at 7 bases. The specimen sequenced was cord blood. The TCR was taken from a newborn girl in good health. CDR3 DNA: TGTGCCAGCAGCTTGTCGGTCAGAGGGGGCGCAGGGGACATTCAGTACTTC. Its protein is CASSLSVRGGAGDIQYF.